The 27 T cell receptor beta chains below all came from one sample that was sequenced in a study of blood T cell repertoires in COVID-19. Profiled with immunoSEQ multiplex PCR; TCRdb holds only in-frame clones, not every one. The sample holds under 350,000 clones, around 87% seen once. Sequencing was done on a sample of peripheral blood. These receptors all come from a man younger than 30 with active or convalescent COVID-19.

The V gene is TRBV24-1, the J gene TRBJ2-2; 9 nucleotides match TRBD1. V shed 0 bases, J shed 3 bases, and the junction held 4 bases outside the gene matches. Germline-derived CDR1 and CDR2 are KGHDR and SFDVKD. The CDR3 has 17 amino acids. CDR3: CATSDLKGQGHTGELFF. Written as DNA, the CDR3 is TGTGCCACCAGTGATTTGAAGGGACAGGGCCACACCGGGGAGCTGTTTTTT.

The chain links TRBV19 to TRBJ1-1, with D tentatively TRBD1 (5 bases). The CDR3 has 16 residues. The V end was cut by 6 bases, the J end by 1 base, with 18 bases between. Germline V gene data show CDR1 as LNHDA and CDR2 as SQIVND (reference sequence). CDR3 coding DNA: TGTGCCAGTAGAAGGGGTAAACCAAAGAGGAACACTGAAGCTTTCTTT. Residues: CASRRGKPKRNTEAFF.

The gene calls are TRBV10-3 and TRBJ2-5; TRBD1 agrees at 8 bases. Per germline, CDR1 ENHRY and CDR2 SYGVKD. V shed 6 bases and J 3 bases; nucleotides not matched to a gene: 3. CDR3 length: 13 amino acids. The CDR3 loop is CAISPGQEETQYF. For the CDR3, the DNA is TGTGCCATCAGCCCGGGACAGGAAGAGACCCAGTACTTC.

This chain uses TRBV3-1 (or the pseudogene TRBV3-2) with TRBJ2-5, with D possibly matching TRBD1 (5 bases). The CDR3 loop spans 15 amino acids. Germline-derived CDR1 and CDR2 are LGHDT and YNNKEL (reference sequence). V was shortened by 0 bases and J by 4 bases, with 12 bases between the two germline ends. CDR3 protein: CASSQDRVTGETQYF. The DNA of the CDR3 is TGTGCCAGCAGCCAAGATCGGGTTACAGGAGAGACCCAGTACTTC.

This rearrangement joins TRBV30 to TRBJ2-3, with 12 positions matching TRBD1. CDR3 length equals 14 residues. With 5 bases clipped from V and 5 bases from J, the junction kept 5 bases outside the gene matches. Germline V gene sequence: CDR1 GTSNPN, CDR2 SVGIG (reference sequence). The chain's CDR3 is CAWGDRGQEDTQYF. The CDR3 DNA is TGTGCCTGGGGGGACAGGGGGCAGGAAGATACGCAGTATTTT.

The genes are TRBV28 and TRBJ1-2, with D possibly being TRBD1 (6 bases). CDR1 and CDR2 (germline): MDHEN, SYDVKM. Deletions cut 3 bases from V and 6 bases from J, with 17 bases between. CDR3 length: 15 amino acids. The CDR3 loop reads CASSLTGQGWDGYTF. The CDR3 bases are TGTGCCAGCAGTTTGACGGGGCAGGGGTGGGATGGCTACACCTTC.

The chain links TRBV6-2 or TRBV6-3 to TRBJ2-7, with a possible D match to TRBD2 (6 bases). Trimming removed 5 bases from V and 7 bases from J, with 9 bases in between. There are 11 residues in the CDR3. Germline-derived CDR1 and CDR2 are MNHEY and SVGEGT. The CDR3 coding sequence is TGTGCCAGCAGTGGGGGAGGAGAGCAGTACTTC. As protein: CASSGGGEQYF.

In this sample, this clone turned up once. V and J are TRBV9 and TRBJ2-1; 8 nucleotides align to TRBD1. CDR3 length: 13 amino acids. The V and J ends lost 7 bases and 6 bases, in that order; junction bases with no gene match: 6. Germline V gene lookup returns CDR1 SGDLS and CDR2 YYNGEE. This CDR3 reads CASGQGGTNEQFF. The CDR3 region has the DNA TGTGCCAGCGGACAGGGAGGAACCAATGAGCAGTTCTTC.

The CDR3, as DNA: TGTGCCAGCAGCTTAGGGGGTTGGTGGGGCGGCGAGCAGTACTTC. It specifies CASSLGGWWGGEQYF. V and J are TRBV7-2 and TRBJ2-7; maybe TRBD1 (5 bases). V lost 1 base to trimming and J lost 6 bases, with 16 bases between them. Germline CDR1 SGHTA, CDR2 FQGNSA. This CDR3 comprises 15 residues. Looking up the rest from reference TRBV7-2 and TRBJ2-7 gives the full variable domain: GAGVSQSPSNKVTEKGKDVELRCDPISGHTALYWYRQSLGQGLEFLIYFQGNSAPDKSGLPSDRFSAERTGGSVSTLTIQRTQQEDSAVYLCASSLGGWWGGEQYFGPGTRLTVT.

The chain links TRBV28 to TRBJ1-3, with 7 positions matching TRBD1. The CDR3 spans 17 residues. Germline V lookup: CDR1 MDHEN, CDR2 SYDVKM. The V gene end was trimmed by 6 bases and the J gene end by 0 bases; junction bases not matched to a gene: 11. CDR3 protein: CASSLGGGTVSGNTIYF. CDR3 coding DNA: TGTGCCAGCAGCCTCGGAGGGGGGACAGTCTCTGGAAACACCATATATTTT.

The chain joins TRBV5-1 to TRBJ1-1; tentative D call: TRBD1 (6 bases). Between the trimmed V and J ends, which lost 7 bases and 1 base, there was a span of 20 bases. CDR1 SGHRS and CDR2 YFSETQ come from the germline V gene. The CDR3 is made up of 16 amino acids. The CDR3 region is CASASGRQAGNTEAFF. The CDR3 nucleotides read TGCGCCAGCGCCTCGGGTCGACAGGCTGGGAACACTGAAGCTTTCTTT. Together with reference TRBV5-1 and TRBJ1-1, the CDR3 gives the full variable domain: KAGVTQTPRYLIKTRGQQVTLSCSPISGHRSVSWYQQTPGQGLQFLFEYFSETQRNKGNFPGRFSGRQFSNSRSEMNVSTLELGDSALYLCASASGRQAGNTEAFFGQGTRLTVV.

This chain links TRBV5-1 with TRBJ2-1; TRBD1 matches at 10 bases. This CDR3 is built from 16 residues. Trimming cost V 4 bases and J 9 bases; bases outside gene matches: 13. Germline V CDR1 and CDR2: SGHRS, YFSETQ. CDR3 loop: CASSALGTGAVGEQFF. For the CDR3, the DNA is TGCGCCAGCAGCGCCCTAGGGACAGGGGCAGTGGGTGAGCAGTTCTTC.

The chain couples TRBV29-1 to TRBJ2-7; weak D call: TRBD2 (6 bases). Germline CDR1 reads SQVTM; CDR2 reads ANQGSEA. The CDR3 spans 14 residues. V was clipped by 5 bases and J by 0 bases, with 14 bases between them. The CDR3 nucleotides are TGCAGCGTTATAGGGGCGGGGTTCTCCTACGAGCAGTACTTC. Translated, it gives CSVIGAGFSYEQYF.

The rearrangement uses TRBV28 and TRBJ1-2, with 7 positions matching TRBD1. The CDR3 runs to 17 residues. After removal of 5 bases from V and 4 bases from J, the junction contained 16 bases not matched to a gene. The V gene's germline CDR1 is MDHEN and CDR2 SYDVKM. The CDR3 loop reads CASSGGESRQGSYGYTF. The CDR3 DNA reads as TGTGCCAGCAGTGGCGGCGAGTCGAGACAGGGTAGCTATGGCTACACCTTC.

DNA of the CDR3: TGTGCTACAGGGACAGGGGATGAAAAACTGTTTTTT. It translates to CATGTGDEKLFF. The genes are TRBV5-4 and TRBJ1-4; 10 bases are shared with TRBD1. The CDR3 contains 12 residues. Germline CDR1 SGHNT, CDR2 YYREEE (reference sequence).

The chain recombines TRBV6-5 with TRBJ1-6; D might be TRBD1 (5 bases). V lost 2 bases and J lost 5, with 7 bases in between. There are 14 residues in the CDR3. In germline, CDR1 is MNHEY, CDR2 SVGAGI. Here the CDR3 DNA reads TGTGCCAGCAGTTACGACAGAAATAATTCACCCCTCCACTTT. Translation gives CASSYDRNNSPLHF.

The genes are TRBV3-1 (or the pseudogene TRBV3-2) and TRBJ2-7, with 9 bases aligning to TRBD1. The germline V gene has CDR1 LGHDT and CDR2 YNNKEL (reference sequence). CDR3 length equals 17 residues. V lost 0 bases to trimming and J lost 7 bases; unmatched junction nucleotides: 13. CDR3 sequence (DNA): TGTGCCAGCAGCCAAGATCACCCGGGACAGGGCTTTTCTGAGCAGTACTTC. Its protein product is CASSQDHPGQGFSEQYF.

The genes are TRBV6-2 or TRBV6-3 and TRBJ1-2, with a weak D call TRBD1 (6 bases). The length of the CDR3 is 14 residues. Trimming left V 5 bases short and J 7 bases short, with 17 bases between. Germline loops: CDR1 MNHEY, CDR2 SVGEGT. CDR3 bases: TGTGCCAGCAGTGTACAGGGTCTTCCGAGTGGCTACACCTTC. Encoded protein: CASSVQGLPSGYTF.

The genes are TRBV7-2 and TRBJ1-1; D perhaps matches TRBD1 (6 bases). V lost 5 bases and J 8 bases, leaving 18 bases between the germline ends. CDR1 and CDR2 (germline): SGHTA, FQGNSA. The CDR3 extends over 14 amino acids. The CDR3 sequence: CASSLGQSVGEAFF. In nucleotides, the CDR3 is TGTGCCAGCAGCCTTGGACAGTCGGTCGGGGAAGCTTTCTTT. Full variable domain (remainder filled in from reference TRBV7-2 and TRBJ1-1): GAGVSQSPSNKVTEKGKDVELRCDPISGHTALYWYRQSLGQGLEFLIYFQGNSAPDKSGLPSDRFSAERTGGSVSTLTIQRTQQEDSAVYLCASSLGQSVGEAFFGQGTRLTVV.

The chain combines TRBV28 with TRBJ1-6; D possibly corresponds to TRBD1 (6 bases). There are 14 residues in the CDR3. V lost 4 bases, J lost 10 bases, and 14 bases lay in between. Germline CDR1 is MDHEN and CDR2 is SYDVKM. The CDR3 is CASSSPGQNSPLHF. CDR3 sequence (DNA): TGTGCCAGCAGTTCGCCGGGACAAAACTCACCCCTCCACTTT.

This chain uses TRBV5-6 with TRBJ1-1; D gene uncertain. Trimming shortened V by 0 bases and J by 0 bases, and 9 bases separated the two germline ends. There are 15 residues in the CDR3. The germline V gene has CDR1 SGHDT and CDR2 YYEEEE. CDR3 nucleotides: TGTGCCAGCAGCTTGGTCGCAGGCATGAACACTGAAGCTTTCTTT. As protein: CASSLVAGMNTEAFF.

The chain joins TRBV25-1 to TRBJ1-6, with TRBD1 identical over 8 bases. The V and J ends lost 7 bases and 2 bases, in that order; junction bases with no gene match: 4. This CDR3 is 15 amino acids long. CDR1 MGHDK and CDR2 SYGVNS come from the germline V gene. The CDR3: CASKTGGTYNSPLHF. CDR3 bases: TGTGCCAGCAAAACAGGGGGGACCTATAATTCACCCCTCCACTTT.

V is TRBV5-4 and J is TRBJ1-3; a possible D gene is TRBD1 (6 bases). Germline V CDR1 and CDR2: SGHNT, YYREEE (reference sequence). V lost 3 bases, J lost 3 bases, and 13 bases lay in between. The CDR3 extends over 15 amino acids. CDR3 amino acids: CASSSGGARGNTIYF. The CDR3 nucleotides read TGTGCCAGCAGCTCGGGGGGGGCACGTGGAAACACCATATATTTT. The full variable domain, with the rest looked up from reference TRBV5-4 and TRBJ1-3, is ETGVTQSPTHLIKTRGQQVTLRCSSQSGHNTVSWYQQALGQGPQFIFQYYREEENGRGNFPPRFSGLQFPNYSSELNVNALELDDSALYLCASSSGGARGNTIYFGEGSWLTVV.

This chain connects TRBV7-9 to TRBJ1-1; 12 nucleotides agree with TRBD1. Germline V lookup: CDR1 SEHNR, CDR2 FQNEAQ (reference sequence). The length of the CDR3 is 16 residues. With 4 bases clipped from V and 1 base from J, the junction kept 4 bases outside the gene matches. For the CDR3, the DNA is TGTGCCAGCAGCTGGGGACAGGGGGCAGGGAACACTGAAGCTTTCTTT. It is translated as CASSWGQGAGNTEAFF.

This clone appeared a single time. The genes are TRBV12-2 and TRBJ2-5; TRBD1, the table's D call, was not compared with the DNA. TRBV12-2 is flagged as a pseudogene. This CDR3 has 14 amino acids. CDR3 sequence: CASRPPPEQETQYF. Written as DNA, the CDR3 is TGTGCAAGTCGCCCTCCGCCAGAACAAGAGACCCAGTACTTC.

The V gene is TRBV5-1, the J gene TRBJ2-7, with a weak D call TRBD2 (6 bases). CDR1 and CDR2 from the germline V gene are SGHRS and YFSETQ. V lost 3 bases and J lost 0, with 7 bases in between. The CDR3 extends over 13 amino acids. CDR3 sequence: CASSWEASYEQYF. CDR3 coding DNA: TGCGCCAGCAGCTGGGAGGCCTCCTACGAGCAGTACTTC.

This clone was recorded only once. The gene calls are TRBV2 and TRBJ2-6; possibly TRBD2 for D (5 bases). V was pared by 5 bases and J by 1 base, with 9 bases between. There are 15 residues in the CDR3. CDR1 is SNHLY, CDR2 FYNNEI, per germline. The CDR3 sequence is CASSRGLSGANVLTF. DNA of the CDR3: TGTGCCAGCAGTAGAGGACTTTCTGGGGCCAACGTCCTGACTTTC.